This T cell receptor beta chain is from a study of cytomegalovirus exposure and HLA in healthy donors. Each donor was healthy, and each was a bone marrow donor. PCR involved 60 Vbeta and 13 Jbeta primers. TCRdb's table, derived via immunoSEQ multiplex PCR, lists solely in-frame clones and lacks some. Its listing shows about 53,000 clones. Looked up from germline, CDR1 is MDHEN and CDR2 is SYDVKM. The CDR3 loop spans 15 amino acids. Trimming took off 5 bases at V and 7 bases at J, with 18 bases between the two ends. The sample comprised PBMCs. The chain has TRBV28 and TRBJ1-5; tentative D call: TRBD1 (6 bases). The TCR originated in a man between 18 and 29 years old in good health and CMV-seropositive. The CDR3 DNA sequence: TGTGCCAGCAGTCCCCCCCGGGGGGCCGGGCAGCCCCAGCATTTT. It specifies CASSPPRGAGQPQHF.